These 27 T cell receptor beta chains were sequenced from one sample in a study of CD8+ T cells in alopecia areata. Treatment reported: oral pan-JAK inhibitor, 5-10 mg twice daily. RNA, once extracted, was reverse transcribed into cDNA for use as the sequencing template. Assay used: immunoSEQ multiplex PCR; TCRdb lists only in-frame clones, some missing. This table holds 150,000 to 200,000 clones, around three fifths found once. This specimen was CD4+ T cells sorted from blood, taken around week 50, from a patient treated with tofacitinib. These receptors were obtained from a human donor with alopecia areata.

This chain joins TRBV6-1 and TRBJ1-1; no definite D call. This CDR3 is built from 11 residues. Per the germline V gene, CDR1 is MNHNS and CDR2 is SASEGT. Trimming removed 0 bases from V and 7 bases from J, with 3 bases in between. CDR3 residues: CASSEAGEAFF. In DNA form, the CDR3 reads TGTGCCAGCAGTGAAGCAGGTGAAGCTTTCTTT.

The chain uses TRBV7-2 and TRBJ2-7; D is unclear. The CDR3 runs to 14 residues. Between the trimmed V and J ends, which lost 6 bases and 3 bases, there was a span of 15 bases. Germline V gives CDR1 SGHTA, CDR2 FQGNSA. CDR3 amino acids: CASRAMGSDYEQYF. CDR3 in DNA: TGTGCCAGCAGGGCGATGGGGTCCGACTACGAGCAGTACTTC. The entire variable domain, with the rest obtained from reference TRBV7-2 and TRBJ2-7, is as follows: GAGVSQSPSNKVTEKGKDVELRCDPISGHTALYWYRQSLGQGLEFLIYFQGNSAPDKSGLPSDRFSAERTGGSVSTLTIQRTQQEDSAVYLCASRAMGSDYEQYFGPGTRLTVT.

The DNA for the CDR3 is TGTGCCTGGAGTGCCGGGACAGGGATTACACCCCTCCACTTT. Translated: CAWSAGTGITPLHF. The chain is built from TRBV30 and TRBJ1-6; the match to TRBD1 covers 9 bases. The ends lost 1 base at V and 11 bases at J; junction bases unmatched: 6. The germline V gene has CDR1 GTSNPN and CDR2 SVGIG (reference sequence). The CDR3 is 14 amino acids.

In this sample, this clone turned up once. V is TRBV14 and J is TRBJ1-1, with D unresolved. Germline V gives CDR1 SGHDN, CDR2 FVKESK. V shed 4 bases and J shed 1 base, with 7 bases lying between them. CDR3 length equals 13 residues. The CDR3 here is CASSLLGNTEAFF. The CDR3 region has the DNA TGTGCCAGCAGCCTTCTTGGGAACACTGAAGCTTTCTTT.

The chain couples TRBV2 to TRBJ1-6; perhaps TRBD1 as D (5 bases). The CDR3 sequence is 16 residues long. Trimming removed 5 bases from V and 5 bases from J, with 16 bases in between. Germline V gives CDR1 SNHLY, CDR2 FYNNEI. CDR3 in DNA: TGTGCCAGCAGTACCGACAGCCCGATCAATAATTCACCCCTCCACTTT. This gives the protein CASSTDSPINNSPLHF. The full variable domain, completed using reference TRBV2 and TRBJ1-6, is EPEVTQTPSHQVTQMGQEVILRCVPISNHLYFYWYRQILGQKVEFLVSFYNNEISEKSEIFDDQFSVERPDGSNFTLKIRSTKLEDSAMYFCASSTDSPINNSPLHFGNGTRLTVT.

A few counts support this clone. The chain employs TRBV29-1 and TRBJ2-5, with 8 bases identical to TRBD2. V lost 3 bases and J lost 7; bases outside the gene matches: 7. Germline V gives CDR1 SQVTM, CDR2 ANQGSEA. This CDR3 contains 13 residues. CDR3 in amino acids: CSVDGGGPSTQYF. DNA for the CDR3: TGCAGCGTTGACGGCGGGGGGCCCTCGACCCAGTACTTC.

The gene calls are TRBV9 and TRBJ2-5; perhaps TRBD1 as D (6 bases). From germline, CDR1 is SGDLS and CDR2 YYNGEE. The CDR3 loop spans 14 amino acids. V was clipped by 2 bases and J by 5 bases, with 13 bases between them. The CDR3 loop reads CASSVRATGETQYF. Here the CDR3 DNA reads TGTGCCAGCAGCGTCCGGGCAACAGGGGAGACCCAGTACTTC.

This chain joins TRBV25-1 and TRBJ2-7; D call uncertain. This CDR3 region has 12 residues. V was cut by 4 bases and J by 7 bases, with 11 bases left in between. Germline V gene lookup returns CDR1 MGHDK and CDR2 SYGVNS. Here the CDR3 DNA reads TGTGCCAGCAGTGTCGGCTTGGGGGAGCAGTACTTC. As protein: CASSVGLGEQYF.

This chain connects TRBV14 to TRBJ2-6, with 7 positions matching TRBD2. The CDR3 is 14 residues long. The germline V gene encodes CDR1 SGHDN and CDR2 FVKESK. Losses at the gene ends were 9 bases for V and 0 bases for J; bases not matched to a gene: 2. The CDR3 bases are TGTGCCAGTGGGACTAACTCTGGGGCCAACGTCCTGACTTTC. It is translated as CASGTNSGANVLTF. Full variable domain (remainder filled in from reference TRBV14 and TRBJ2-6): EAGVTQFPSHSVIEKGQTVTLRCDPISGHDNLYWYRRVMGKEIKFLLHFVKESKQDESGMPNNRFLAERTGGTYSTLKVQPAELEDSGVYFCASGTNSGANVLTFGAGSRLTVL.

CDR3 sequence: CSVIKTSGQGSFYYGYTF. In DNA, the CDR3 is TGCAGCGTTATAAAAACATCCGGACAGGGCTCCTTCTACTATGGCTACACCTTC. The chain employs TRBV29-1 and TRBJ1-2, with TRBD1 identical over 8 bases. Germline lookup yields CDR1 SQVTM and CDR2 ANQGSEA. V was clipped by 5 bases and J by 3 bases; unmatched bases: 20. The CDR3 has 18 residues. The full variable domain, its missing parts supplied by reference TRBV29-1 and TRBJ1-2, is SAVISQKPSRDICQRGTSLTIQCQVDSQVTMMFWYRQQPGQSLTLIATANQGSEATYESGFVIDKFPISRPNLTFSTLTVSNMSPEDSSIYLCSVIKTSGQGSFYYGYTFGSGTRLTVV.

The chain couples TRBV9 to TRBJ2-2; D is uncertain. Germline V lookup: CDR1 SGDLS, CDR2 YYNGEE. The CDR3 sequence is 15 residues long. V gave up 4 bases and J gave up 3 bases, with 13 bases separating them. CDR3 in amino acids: CASSLVGLDTGELFF. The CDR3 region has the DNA TGTGCCAGCAGCCTCGTTGGGCTCGACACCGGGGAGCTGTTTTTT. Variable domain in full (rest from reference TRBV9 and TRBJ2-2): DSGVTQTPKHLITATGQRVTLRCSPRSGDLSVYWYQQSLDQGLQFLIQYYNGEERAKGNILERFSAQQFPDLHSELNLSSLELGDSALYFCASSLVGLDTGELFFGEGSRLTVL.

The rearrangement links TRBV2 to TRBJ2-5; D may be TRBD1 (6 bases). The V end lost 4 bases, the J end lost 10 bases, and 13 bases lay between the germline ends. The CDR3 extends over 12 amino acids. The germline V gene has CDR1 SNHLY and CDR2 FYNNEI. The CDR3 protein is CASSVGAGGQYF. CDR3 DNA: TGTGCCAGCAGTGTGGGGGCCGGAGGCCAGTACTTC.

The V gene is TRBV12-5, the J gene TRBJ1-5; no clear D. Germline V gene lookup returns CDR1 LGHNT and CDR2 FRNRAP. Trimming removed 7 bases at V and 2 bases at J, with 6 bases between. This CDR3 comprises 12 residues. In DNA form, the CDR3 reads TGTGCTAGTGCCCCGGGCAATCAGCCCCAGCATTTT. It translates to CASAPGNQPQHF.

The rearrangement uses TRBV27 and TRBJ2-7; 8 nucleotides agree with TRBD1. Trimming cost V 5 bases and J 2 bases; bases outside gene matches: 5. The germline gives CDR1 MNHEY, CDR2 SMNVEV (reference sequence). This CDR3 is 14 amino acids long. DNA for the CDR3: TGTGCCAGCAGTCCAGACAGGGGTCCCTACGAGCAGTACTTC. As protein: CASSPDRGPYEQYF.

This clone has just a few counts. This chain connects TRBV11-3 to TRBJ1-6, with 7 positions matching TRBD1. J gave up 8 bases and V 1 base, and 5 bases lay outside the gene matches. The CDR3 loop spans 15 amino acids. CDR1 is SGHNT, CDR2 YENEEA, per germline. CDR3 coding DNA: TGTGCCAGCAGCTTAGTAACCGGGACAGATTCACCCCTCCACTTT. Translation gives CASSLVTGTDSPLHF.

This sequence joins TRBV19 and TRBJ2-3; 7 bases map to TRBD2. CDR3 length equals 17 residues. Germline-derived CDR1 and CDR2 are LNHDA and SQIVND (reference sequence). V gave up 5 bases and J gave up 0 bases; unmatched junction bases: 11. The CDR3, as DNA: TGTGCCAGTAGTCGGGGAGGGTCTGGCCCTAGCACAGATACGCAGTATTTT. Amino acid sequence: CASSRGGSGPSTDTQYF.

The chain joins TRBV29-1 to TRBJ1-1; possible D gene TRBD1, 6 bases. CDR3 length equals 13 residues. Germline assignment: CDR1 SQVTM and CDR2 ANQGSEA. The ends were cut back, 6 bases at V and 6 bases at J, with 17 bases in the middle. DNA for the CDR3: TGCAGCGTATTGGGACTGGGGGGCTCTGAAGCTTTCTTT. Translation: CSVLGLGGSEAFF.

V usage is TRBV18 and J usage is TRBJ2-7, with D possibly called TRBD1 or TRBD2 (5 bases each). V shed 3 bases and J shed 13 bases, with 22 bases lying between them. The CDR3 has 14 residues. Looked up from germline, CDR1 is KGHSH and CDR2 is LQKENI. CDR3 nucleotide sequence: TGTGCCAGCTCACCTCGGACGGGGCCGACCGATGTTTACTTC. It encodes CASSPRTGPTDVYF. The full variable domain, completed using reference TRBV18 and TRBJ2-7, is NAGVMQNPRHLVRRRGQEARLRCSPMKGHSHVYWYRQLPEEGLKFMVYLQKENIIDESGMPKERFSAEFPKEGPSILRIQQVVRGDSAAYFCASSPRTGPTDVYFGPGTRLTVT.

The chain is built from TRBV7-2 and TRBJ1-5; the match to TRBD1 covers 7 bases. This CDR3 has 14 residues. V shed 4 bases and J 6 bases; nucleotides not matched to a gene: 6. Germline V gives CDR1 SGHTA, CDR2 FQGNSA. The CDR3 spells CASSSRQGGQPQHF. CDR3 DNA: TGTGCCAGCAGCTCCAGACAGGGAGGTCAGCCCCAGCATTTT.

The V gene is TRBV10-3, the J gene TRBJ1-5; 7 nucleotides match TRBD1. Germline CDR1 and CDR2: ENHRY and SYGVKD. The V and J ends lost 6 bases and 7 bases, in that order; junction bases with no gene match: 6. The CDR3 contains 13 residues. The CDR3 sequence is CAIREGAGQPQHF. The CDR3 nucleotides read TGTGCCATCAGAGAGGGGGCCGGGCAGCCCCAGCATTTT.

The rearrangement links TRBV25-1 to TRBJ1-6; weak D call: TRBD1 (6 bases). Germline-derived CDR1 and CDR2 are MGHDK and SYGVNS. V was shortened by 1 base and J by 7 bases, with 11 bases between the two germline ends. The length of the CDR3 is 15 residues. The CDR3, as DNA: TGTGCCAGCAGTGAATTCGCGGGGGGCAATTCACCCCTCCACTTT. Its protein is CASSEFAGGNSPLHF.

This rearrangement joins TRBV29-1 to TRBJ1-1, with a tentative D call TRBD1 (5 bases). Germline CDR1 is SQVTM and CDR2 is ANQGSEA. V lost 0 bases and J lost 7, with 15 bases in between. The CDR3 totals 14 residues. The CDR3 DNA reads TGCAGCGTTGAAGATCTTGCAGGGAGAGGTGAAGCTTTCTTT. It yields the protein CSVEDLAGRGEAFF.

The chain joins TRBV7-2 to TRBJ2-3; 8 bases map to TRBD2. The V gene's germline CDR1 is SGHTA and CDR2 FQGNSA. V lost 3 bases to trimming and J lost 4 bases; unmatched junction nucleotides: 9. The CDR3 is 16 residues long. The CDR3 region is CASSLRVAGTSDTQYF. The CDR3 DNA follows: TGTGCCAGCAGCTTGAGGGTAGCGGGGACCTCAGATACGCAGTATTTT.

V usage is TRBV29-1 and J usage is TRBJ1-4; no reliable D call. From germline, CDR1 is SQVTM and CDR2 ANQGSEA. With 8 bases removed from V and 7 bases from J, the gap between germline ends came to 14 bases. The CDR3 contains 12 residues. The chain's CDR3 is CSLRGIGEKLFF. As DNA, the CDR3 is TGCAGCCTAAGAGGCATCGGTGAAAAACTGTTTTTT.

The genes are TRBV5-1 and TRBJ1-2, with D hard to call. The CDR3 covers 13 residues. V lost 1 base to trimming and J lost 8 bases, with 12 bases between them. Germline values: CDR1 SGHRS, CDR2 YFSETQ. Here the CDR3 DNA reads TGCGCCAGCAGCTTGATCGCAACCGGAGGCTACACCTTC. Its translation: CASSLIATGGYTF. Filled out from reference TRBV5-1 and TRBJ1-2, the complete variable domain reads KAGVTQTPRYLIKTRGQQVTLSCSPISGHRSVSWYQQTPGQGLQFLFEYFSETQRNKGNFPGRFSGRQFSNSRSEMNVSTLELGDSALYLCASSLIATGGYTFGSGTRLTVV.

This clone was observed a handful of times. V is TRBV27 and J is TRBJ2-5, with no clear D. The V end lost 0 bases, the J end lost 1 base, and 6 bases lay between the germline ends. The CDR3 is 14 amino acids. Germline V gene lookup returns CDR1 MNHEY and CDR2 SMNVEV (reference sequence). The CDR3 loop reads CASSLSTAQETQYF. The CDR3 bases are TGTGCCAGCAGTTTATCTACAGCCCAAGAGACCCAGTACTTC.

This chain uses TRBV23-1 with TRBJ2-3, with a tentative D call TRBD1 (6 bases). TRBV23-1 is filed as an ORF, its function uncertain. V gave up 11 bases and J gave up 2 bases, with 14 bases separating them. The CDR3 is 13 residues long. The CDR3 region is CARPTGHTDTQYF. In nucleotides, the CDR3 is TGCGCCCGACCAACAGGGCACACAGATACGCAGTATTTT.